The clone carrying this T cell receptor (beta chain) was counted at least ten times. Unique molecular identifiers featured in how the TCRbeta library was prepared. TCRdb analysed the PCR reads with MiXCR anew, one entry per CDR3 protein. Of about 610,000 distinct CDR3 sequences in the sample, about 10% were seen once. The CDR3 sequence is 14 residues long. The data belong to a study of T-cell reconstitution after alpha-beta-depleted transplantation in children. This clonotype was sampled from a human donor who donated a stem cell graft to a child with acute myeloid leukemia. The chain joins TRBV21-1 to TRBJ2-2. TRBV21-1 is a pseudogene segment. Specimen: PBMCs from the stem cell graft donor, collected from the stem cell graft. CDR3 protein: CASSEPGYTGELFF. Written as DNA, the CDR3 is TGTGCCAGCAGCGAACCAGGATACACCGGGGAGCTGTTTTTT.